The 13 T cell receptor beta chains reported below all come from one sample, sequenced in a study of technical replicates of blood from several donors (dated by TCRdb to about 2017). The library was obtained by the immunoSEQ multiplex PCR assay. The table comes from immuneACCESS by way of TCRdb, which keeps in-frame sequences with V and J called. Part of the clones is missing from these tables; in studies checked, under half for an unresolved V gene and the rest for unknown reasons. This sample comprises some 15,000 clones, roughly four fifths of them detected only once. Of the sample, under 15% is held by the ten largest clones. The specimen was PBMCs. The receptor set was obtained from a human donor in good health.

J is TRBJ2-2 and V is TRBV7-7; D is possibly TRBD1 (6 bases). There are 15 residues in the CDR3. Per germline, CDR1 SSHAT and CDR2 FNYEAQ (reference sequence). V lost 3 bases and J lost 6, with 14 bases in between. The CDR3 sequence is CASSLEPPGAGELFF. DNA for the CDR3: TGTGCCAGCAGCTTGGAGCCACCAGGGGCCGGGGAGCTGTTTTTT.

CDR3 in DNA: TGTGCCAGCAGTAGACAGGGTGATCAGCCCCAGCATTTT. It is translated as CASSRQGDQPQHF. The chain carries TRBV6-5 and TRBJ1-5; 7 positions agree with TRBD1. The CDR3 is made up of 13 amino acids. The V and J ends lost 5 bases and 5 bases, in that order; junction bases with no gene match: 3. Germline values: CDR1 MNHEY, CDR2 SVGAGI.

The J gene is TRBJ2-3, the V gene TRBV5-8; 7 bases agree with TRBD1. Trimming cost V 4 bases and J 8 bases; bases outside gene matches: 13. The germline CDR1 and CDR2 sequences are SGHTS and YDEGEE. The CDR3 length is 15 residues. The CDR3 DNA follows: TGTGCCAGCAGCCCCCTACAGGGGCAAGTTGGTACGCAGTATTTT. It yields the protein CASSPLQGQVGTQYF.

The J gene is TRBJ2-7, the V gene TRBV30; 8 bases map to TRBD2. The CDR3 consists of 14 residues. V shed 5 bases and J 3 bases; nucleotides not matched to a gene: 9. Germline loops: CDR1 GTSNPN, CDR2 SVGIG (reference sequence). DNA for the CDR3: TGTGCCTGGGGTAGCGGGACGGCCCACTACGAGCAGTACTTC. Amino acids: CAWGSGTAHYEQYF.

This chain joins TRBV9 and TRBJ2-3; 11 nucleotides match TRBD2. Per germline, CDR1 SGDLS and CDR2 YYNGEE. V lost 1 base to trimming and J lost 3 bases; unmatched junction nucleotides: 10. The CDR3 is 18 residues long. The CDR3 DNA sequence: TGTGCCAGCAGCGTAAATCCTGGGCTAGCGGGAGGAACAGATACGCAGTATTTT. Translation gives CASSVNPGLAGGTDTQYF.

The rearrangement uses TRBV5-3 and TRBJ2-1; 11 bases align to TRBD2. TRBV5-3 qualifies as an ORF whose function is uncertain. V lost 0 bases, J lost 8 bases, and 7 bases stayed unmatched. CDR3 length: 16 residues. The CDR3 is CARSLVSGRDKDEQFF. CDR3 DNA sequence: TGTGCCAGAAGCTTGGTTAGCGGGAGGGATAAGGATGAGCAGTTCTTC.

V and J are TRBV6-1 and TRBJ2-1; D might be TRBD2 (6 bases). V dropped 7 bases and J dropped 5 bases, with 9 bases sitting between them. The germline CDR1 and CDR2 sequences are MNHNS and SASEGT. This CDR3 spans 12 amino acids. This chain's CDR3 is CASTPGDNEQFF. The DNA of the CDR3 is TGTGCCAGCACTCCGGGAGACAATGAGCAGTTCTTC.

The V and J genes are TRBV4-1 and TRBJ2-3; 11 bases are shared with TRBD2. This CDR3 is built from 17 residues. The V gene's germline CDR1 is MGHRA and CDR2 YSYEKL. V trimming: 4 bases; J trimming: 6 bases; junction bases outside the gene matches: 12. As DNA, the CDR3 is TGCGCCAGCAGCCTTTCTCGACTAGCGGGACCCCTGGATACGCAGTATTTT. Protein sequence: CASSLSRLAGPLDTQYF.

The table lists this clone with a count of one. The chain combines TRBV5-1 with TRBJ2-2, with 8 bases that match TRBD2. Germline V gene sequence: CDR1 SGHRS, CDR2 YFSETQ. The CDR3 is 15 amino acids. V gave up 2 bases and J gave up 4 bases; unmatched junction bases: 4. CDR3 sequence reads: CASSFSGMTTGELFF. Written as DNA, the CDR3 is TGCGCCAGCAGCTTTAGCGGGATGACCACCGGGGAGCTGTTTTTT.

The sample holds a few counts of this clone. This chain uses TRBV12-5 with TRBJ2-3; 8 nucleotides line up with TRBD2. Germline V lookup: CDR1 LGHNT, CDR2 FRNRAP. V was clipped by 2 bases and J by 3 bases; unmatched bases: 7. CDR3 length equals 16 residues. CDR3 DNA sequence: TGTGCTAGTGGTTTGTCAGCGGGAGAGGGGACAGATACGCAGTATTTT. Its translation: CASGLSAGEGTDTQYF.

The gene calls are TRBV18 and TRBJ1-1; D remains ambiguous. Germline assignment: CDR1 KGHSH and CDR2 LQKENI. Trimming pared 4 bases from V and 4 bases from J, leaving 13 bases between. The CDR3 totals 14 residues. The CDR3 is CASSLGYEGTEAFF. In DNA, the CDR3 is TGTGCCAGCTCACTCGGTTACGAGGGCACTGAAGCTTTCTTT.

This chain uses TRBV10-2 with TRBJ2-1, with TRBD2 matching 7 bases. The CDR3 has 13 residues. Germline-derived CDR1 and CDR2 are WSHSY and SAAADI. Unmatched junction bases numbered 5, after V lost 9 bases and J lost 3 bases. CDR3 amino acids: CARGGTLYNEQFF. The DNA for the CDR3 is TGCGCCAGGGGGGGGACCCTCTACAATGAGCAGTTCTTC.

The rearrangement uses TRBV4-2 and TRBJ2-5; 8 bases agree with TRBD2. The V gene's germline CDR1 is LGHNA and CDR2 YNFKEQ. The CDR3 has 16 amino acids. The V gene end was trimmed by 4 bases and the J gene end by 5 bases; junction bases not matched to a gene: 12. The CDR3: CASSRGGSGSRETQYF. Written as DNA, the CDR3 is TGTGCCAGCAGCCGGGGTGGGAGCGGGAGTCGGGAGACCCAGTACTTC.